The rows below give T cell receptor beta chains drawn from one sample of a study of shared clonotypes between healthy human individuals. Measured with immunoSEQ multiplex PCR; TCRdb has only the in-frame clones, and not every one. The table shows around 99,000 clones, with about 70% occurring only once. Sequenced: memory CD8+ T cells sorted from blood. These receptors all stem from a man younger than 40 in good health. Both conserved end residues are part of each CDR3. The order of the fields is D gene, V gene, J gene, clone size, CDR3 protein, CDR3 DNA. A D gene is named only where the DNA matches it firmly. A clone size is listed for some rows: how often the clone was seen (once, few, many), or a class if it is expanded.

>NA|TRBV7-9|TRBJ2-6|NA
CASRSGSGANVLTF
TGTGCCAGCAGGTCAGGTTCTGGGGCCAACGTCCTGACTTTC
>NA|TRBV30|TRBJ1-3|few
CAWSQLTVSSGNTIYF
TGTGCCTGGAGTCAGCTGACTGTGAGCTCTGGAAACACCATATATTTT
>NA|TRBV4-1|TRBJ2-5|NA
CASSQAAFGRGRGETQYF
TGCGCCAGCAGCCAAGCGGCCTTCGGCAGGGGGCGGGGGGAGACCCAGTACTTC
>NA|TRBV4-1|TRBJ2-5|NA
CASSQEGREQETQYF
TGCGCCAGCAGCCAGGAGGGGCGTGAGCAAGAGACCCAGTACTTC
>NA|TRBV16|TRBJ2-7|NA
CASSQSENEQYF
TGTGCCAGCAGCCAATCGGAAAACGAGCAGTACTTC
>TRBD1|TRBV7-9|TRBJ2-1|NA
CASSSTGVDYNEQFF
TGTGCCAGCAGCTCGACAGGGGTAGACTACAATGAGCAGTTCTTC
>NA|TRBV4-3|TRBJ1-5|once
CASSQEAQGGGQPQHF
TGCGCCAGCAGCCAAGAGGCCCAGGGAGGGGGTCAGCCCCAGCATTTT
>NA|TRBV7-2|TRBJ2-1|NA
CASSLARDYNEQFF
TGTGCCAGCAGCTTAGCCCGGGATTACAATGAGCAGTTCTTC
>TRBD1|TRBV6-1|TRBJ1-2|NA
CASSGQGIDYGYTF
TGTGCCAGCAGTGGACAGGGAATCGACTATGGCTACACCTTC
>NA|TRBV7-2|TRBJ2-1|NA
CASSLGQSHEQFF
TGTGCCAGCAGCTTAGGACAGTCCCATGAGCAGTTCTTC
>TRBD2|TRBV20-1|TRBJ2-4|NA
CSAPPSGARYF
TGCAGTGCCCCGCCTAGCGGCGCACGGTACTTC
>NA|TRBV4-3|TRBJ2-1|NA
CASSLVLSSYNEQFF
TGCGCCAGCAGCCTGGTCCTAAGCTCCTACAATGAGCAGTTCTTC
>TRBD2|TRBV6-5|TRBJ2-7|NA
CASSSIGLADYEQYF
TGTGCCAGCAGTTCCATAGGACTAGCAGACTACGAGCAGTACTTC
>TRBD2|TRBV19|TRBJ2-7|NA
CASSRGGSSYEQYF
TGTGCCAGTAGTAGGGGCGGGAGCTCCTACGAGCAGTACTTC
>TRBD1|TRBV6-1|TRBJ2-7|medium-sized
CASSEEGSGGDEQYF
TGTGCCAGCAGTGAAGAGGGGTCAGGGGGCGACGAGCAGTACTTC
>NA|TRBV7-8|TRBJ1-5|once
CASSLAGYSNQPQHF
TGTGCCAGCAGCTTAGCAGGATATAGCAATCAGCCCCAGCATTTT
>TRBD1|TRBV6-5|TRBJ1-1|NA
CASSQHRGNTEAFF
TGTGCCAGCAGTCAACACAGGGGGAACACTGAAGCTTTCTTT
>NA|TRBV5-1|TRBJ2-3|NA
CASSPDGGTDTQYF
TGCGCCAGCAGCCCGGACGGAGGCACAGATACGCAGTATTTT
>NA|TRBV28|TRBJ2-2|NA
CASSFSSGWNTGELFF
TGTGCCAGCAGTTTCTCGTCAGGATGGAACACCGGGGAGCTGTTTTTT
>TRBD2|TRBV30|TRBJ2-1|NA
CAWSGGRGHNEQFF
TGTGCCTGGAGTGGCGGGAGGGGCCACAATGAGCAGTTCTTC
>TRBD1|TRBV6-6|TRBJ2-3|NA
CASGPGQVATDTQYF
TGTGCCAGCGGCCCGGGACAGGTCGCCACAGATACGCAGTATTTT
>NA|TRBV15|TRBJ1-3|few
CATSRGRASSGNTIYF
TGTGCCACCAGCAGAGGACGGGCGAGCTCTGGAAACACCATATATTTT
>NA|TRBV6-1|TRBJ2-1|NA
CASATRGSYNEQFF
TGTGCCAGCGCGACTAGGGGCTCCTACAATGAGCAGTTCTTC
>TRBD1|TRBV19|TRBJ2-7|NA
CASSISPVTRGSYEQYF
TGTGCCAGTAGTATTAGCCCCGTCACCAGGGGGTCCTACGAGCAGTACTTC
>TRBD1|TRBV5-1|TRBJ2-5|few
CASSFTGAQTQETQYF
TGCGCCAGCAGCTTTACAGGGGCCCAGACGCAAGAGACCCAGTACTTC
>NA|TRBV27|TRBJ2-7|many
CASSFGLEMYF
TGTGCCAGCAGTTTCGGACTTGAGATGTACTTC
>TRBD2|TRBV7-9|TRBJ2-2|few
CASSLTGGWSGELFF
TGTGCCAGCAGCTTGACGGGAGGGTGGTCCGGGGAGCTGTTTTTT
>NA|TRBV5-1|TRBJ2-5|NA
CASSLAGNLLNGETQYF
TGCGCCAGCAGCTTGGCTGGGAACCTCCTAAACGGGGAGACCCAGTACTTC
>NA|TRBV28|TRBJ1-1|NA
CASMGPVTEAFF
TGTGCCAGCATGGGTCCGGTCACTGAAGCTTTCTTT
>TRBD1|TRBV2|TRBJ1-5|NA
CASSEGQGANQPQHF
TGTGCCAGCAGTGAGGGACAGGGGGCCAATCAGCCCCAGCATTTT
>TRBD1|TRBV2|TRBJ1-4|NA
CASSETGATNEKLFF
TGTGCCAGCAGTGAGACAGGGGCAACTAATGAAAAACTGTTTTTT
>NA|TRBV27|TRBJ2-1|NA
CASRTPAGAESYNEQFF
TGTGCCAGCAGAACCCCGGCGGGGGCAGAGTCCTACAATGAGCAGTTCTTC
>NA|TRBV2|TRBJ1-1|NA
CASSEEGRGREAFF
TGTGCCAGCAGTGAAGAGGGTCGGGGACGCGAAGCTTTCTTT
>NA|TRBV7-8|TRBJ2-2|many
CASSLKGRDTGELFF
TGTGCCAGCAGCTTAAAGGGTCGGGACACCGGGGAGCTGTTTTTT
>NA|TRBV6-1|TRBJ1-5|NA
CASSEGRALSQPQHF
TGTGCCAGCAGTGAGGGGAGGGCTTTAAGTCAGCCCCAGCATTTT
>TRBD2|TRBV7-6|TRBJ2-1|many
CASSPLAGTLSHEQFF
TGTGCCAGCAGCCCCTTAGCGGGGACCCTTTCCCATGAGCAGTTCTTC
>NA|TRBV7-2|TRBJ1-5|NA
CASSLSSGGNQPQHF
TGTGCCAGCAGCCTTAGTTCGGGGGGCAATCAGCCCCAGCATTTT
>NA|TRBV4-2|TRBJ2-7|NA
CASSSSLGSNNEQYF
TGTGCCAGCAGCTCCTCCCTCGGGAGTAATAACGAGCAGTACTTC
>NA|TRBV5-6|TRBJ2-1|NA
CASNENNYNEQFF
TGTGCCAGCAACGAGAATAACTACAATGAGCAGTTCTTC
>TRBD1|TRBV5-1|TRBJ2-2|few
CATSLYGQGAVTGELFF
TGCGCCACCTCTCTATACGGACAGGGGGCCGTCACCGGGGAGCTGTTTTTT
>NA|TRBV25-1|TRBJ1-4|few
CASSQPGPNNEKLFF
TGTGCCAGCAGTCAGCCGGGCCCTAATAATGAAAAACTGTTTTTT
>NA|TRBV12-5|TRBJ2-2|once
CASGLDTLNTGELFF
TGTGCTAGTGGTTTGGATACCCTGAACACCGGGGAGCTGTTTTTT